The 15 T cell receptor beta chains reported below all come from one sample, sequenced in a study of T-cell reconstitution after alpha-beta-depleted transplantation in children listed by TCRdb under 2016. Preparation of the library involved PCR. Sequencing relied on an Illumina HiSeq 2500. TCR library preparation used molecular barcoding, with unique molecular identifiers applied to normalize quantification of the TCRbeta repertoire. Using fastp trimming at Q25 and MiXCR clonotype assembly, TCRdb reanalyzed the public sequencing data and kept in-frame beta chains. CDR3 protein sequences are deduplicated, and each keeps its most common genes and DNA. The sample table records roughly 500,000 distinct CDR3 sequences; over 25% of these occur just once. Of the sample, around 2.5% falls within the top ten clones. The specimen was PBMCs from the stem cell graft donor, collected from the stem cell graft. The receptors stem from a human donor who donated a stem cell graft to a child with aplastic anemia.

V is TRBV6-6 and J is TRBJ1-1, with D unresolved. The germline V gene has CDR1 MNHNY and CDR2 SVGAGI (reference sequence). This CDR3 is built from 12 residues. V lost 6 bases, J lost 1 base, and 6 bases lay in between. CDR3 nucleotide sequence: TGTGCCAGCAGGAATCAGAACACTGAAGCTTTCTTT. Its protein product is CASRNQNTEAFF.

This clonotype was recorded a few times. V gene TRBV12-3 or TRBV12-4 combines with J gene TRBJ2-1; D is possibly TRBD1 (6 bases). The CDR3 has 16 amino acids. Trimming cost V 2 bases and J 2 bases, with 13 bases left between them. The CDR3: CASSLRAQGPYNEQFF. Written as DNA, the CDR3 is TGTGCCAGCAGTTTAAGGGCCCAGGGGCCCTACAATGAGCAGTTCTTC.

The rearrangement uses TRBV13 and TRBJ2-3; D is possibly TRBD2 (6 bases). The ends were cut back, 2 bases at V and 4 bases at J, with 16 bases in the middle. Looked up from germline, CDR1 is PRHDT and CDR2 is FYEKMQ (reference sequence). The length of the CDR3 is 16 residues. CDR3 region: CASSLPPGRLADTQYF. In DNA form, the CDR3 reads TGTGCCAGCAGCTTACCCCCAGGGAGGCTGGCAGATACGCAGTATTTT. The full variable domain, rest sourced from reference TRBV13 and TRBJ2-3, is AAGVIQSPRHLIKEKRETATLKCYPIPRHDTVYWYQQGPGQDPQFLISFYEKMQSDKGSIPDRFSAQQFSDYHSELNMSSLELGDSALYFCASSLPPGRLADTQYFGPGTRLTVL.

This clonotype was recorded a few times. V usage is TRBV11-2 and J usage is TRBJ1-2; TRBD1 agrees at 7 bases. Trimming removed 4 bases from V and 7 bases from J; junction bases left unmatched: 6. CDR1 and CDR2 (germline): SGHAT, FQNNGV. The CDR3 runs to 13 residues. The CDR3 is CASSYDREAGYTF. DNA of the CDR3: TGTGCCAGCAGCTACGACAGGGAGGCTGGCTACACCTTC.

This clonotype has more than one count but fewer than ten. The chain joins TRBV7-9 to TRBJ1-5; D ambiguous. V dropped 5 bases and J dropped 4 bases, with 12 bases sitting between them. The CDR3 runs 14 residues. CDR1 is SEHNR and CDR2 is FQNEAQ in the germline V gene (reference sequence). The CDR3 DNA sequence: TGTGCCAGCAGCGCGGAGGGATGGAATCAGCCCCAGCATTTT. It specifies CASSAEGWNQPQHF.

The chain uses TRBV5-1 and TRBJ2-2; the D gene is possibly TRBD1 (6 bases). CDR1 and CDR2 (germline): SGHRS, YFSETQ. V lost 4 bases, J lost 5 bases, and 12 bases lay in between. CDR3 size: 14 residues. The chain's CDR3 is CASSPIQGTGELFF. DNA for the CDR3: TGCGCCAGCAGCCCGATACAGGGAACCGGGGAGCTGTTTTTT.

This clonotype was seen a few times. The CDR3 here is CASSGGGEASNQPQHF. The CDR3 nucleotides are TGTGCCAGCAGCGGTGGGGGCGAGGCAAGCAATCAGCCCCAGCATTTT. V gene TRBV5-8 combines with J gene TRBJ1-5; perhaps TRBD1 as D (6 bases). Germline V CDR1 and CDR2: SGHTS, YDEGEE. Trimming stripped 4 bases from V and 1 base from J, with 15 bases between. This CDR3 is built from 16 residues. Drawing the rest from reference TRBV5-8 and TRBJ1-5, the complete variable domain is EAGVTQSPTHLIKTRGQQATLRCSPISGHTSVYWYQQALGLGLQFLLWYDEGEERNRGNFPPRFSGRQFPNYSSELNVNALELEDSALYLCASSGGGEASNQPQHFGDGTRLSIL.

This clonotype has more than one count but fewer than ten. CDR3 sequence: CSVEKVGQAEETQYF. Here the CDR3 DNA reads TGCAGCGTTGAAAAGGTGGGGCAGGCGGAAGAGACCCAGTACTTC. The rearrangement joins TRBV29-1 to TRBJ2-5, with D possibly matching TRBD1 (5 bases). CDR3 length equals 15 residues. Trimming removed 2 bases from V and 3 bases from J, with 16 bases in between. Germline CDR1 reads SQVTM; CDR2 reads ANQGSEA.

V usage is TRBV12-3 or TRBV12-4 and J usage is TRBJ2-1; 12 nucleotides match TRBD2. The CDR3 runs 16 residues. After removal of 4 bases from V and 6 bases from J, the junction contained 7 bases not matched to a gene. The CDR3 DNA sequence: TGTGCCAGCAGTTACGACGGGACTAGCGGGTTCAATGAGCAGTTCTTC. It codes for CASSYDGTSGFNEQFF.

This sequence joins TRBV18 and TRBJ1-3; D is unclear. CDR1 KGHSH and CDR2 LQKENI come from the germline V gene. The CDR3 runs 16 residues. Trimming pared 2 bases from V and 4 bases from J, leaving 15 bases between. The CDR3 region is CASSPGNVAWGNTIYF. The CDR3 DNA reads as TGTGCCAGCTCACCAGGAAATGTGGCCTGGGGAAACACCATATATTTT.

The chain joins TRBV7-2 to TRBJ1-2; unclear D gene. This CDR3 contains 15 residues. The V gene lost 1 base and the J gene lost 5 bases, with 14 bases spanning the gap. Germline V gives CDR1 SGHTA, CDR2 FQGNSA. CDR3: CASSLETRYGYGYTF. The DNA for the CDR3 is TGTGCCAGCAGCTTAGAAACTCGGTACGGATATGGCTACACCTTC.

The chain employs TRBV30 and TRBJ1-1; unclear D gene. There are 11 residues in the CDR3. V was cut by 6 bases and J by 5 bases, with 10 bases left in between. The germline V gene has CDR1 GTSNPN and CDR2 SVGIG (reference sequence). The CDR3 reads CACRFSTEAFF. CDR3 sequence (DNA): TGTGCCTGCCGATTTTCGACTGAAGCTTTCTTT.

This clonotype was recorded a few times. The chain couples TRBV12-3 or TRBV12-4 to TRBJ2-5; possibly TRBD1 for D (6 bases). V lost 3 bases, J lost 5 bases, and 13 bases lay in between. The CDR3 length is 14 residues. The chain's CDR3 is CASSFVQGEETQYF. The CDR3 DNA follows: TGTGCCAGCAGTTTCGTACAGGGTGAGGAGACCCAGTACTTC.

The genes are TRBV15 and TRBJ2-7; D is unresolved. This CDR3 contains 14 residues. CDR1 is LNHNV, CDR2 YYDKDF, per germline (reference sequence). V dropped 0 bases and J dropped 1 base, with 7 bases sitting between them. CDR3 sequence reads: CATSRDYSSYEQYV. CDR3 DNA: TGTGCCACCAGCAGAGATTACAGTTCCTACGAGCAGTACGTC.

This clonotype was seen a few times. The CDR3 nucleotides are TGTGCCAGCAGCGTAGACAACAGGGTGAATTCACCCCTCCACTTT. Its protein is CASSVDNRVNSPLHF. V gene TRBV9 combines with J gene TRBJ1-6; a possible D gene is TRBD1 (6 bases). V was shortened by 0 bases and J by 7 bases, with 11 bases between the two germline ends. CDR1 and CDR2 from the germline V gene are SGDLS and YYNGEE. The CDR3 has 15 amino acids.